This TCR beta chain was captured by sequencing in a study of CD8 T cells in ankylosing spondylitis (dated by TCRdb to 2015 to 2018). In the study overall: T cell receptor beta repertoires were profiled in healthy donors and ankylosing spondylitis patients so that disease-linked TCR variants could be found. The full study cohort comprised 25 ankylosing spondylitis patients and 85 to 120 healthy donors. Peripheral blood samples were taken, and synovial fluid was additionally collected from ankylosing spondylitis patients.

This clonotype has only a few counts. The target of this receptor is not known. Base qualities were left out, and no much larger clone turns up one base away. Sequencer: Illumina HiSeq 2500. Quantitative 5'-RACE with molecular barcodes was the method used to prepare the TCR beta libraries. The original pipeline was this. Disease-linked TCR variants were identified with a new computational method built on a probabilistic model of VDJ rearrangement. The public reads were quality trimmed at Q25 with fastp and then assembled into clones with MiXCR by TCRdb, keeping productive beta chains. When rows share a CDR3 protein, they turn into one entry using the most common DNA and genes. The authors' filters were not applied to this entry. This sample is represented by 150,000 to 200,000 distinct CDR3 sequences; 11% of them were singletons. The top ten clones comprise around 29% of the sample. Results the study describes overall, beyond this receptor: A CD8+ phenotype was shown by the disease-linked clones, which were found at relatively low frequencies in peripheral blood. Some TCR beta motif variants had previously been reported in synovial fluid and blood of reactive arthritis patients, which suggested common disease-initiation mechanisms. A TCR beta motif made up of several highly homologous amino acid variants appeared to be characteristic of blood from ankylosing spondylitis patients. The disease-linked clones were reported as significantly enriched in matched synovial fluid samples from ankylosing spondylitis patients.

The germline V gene (reference sequence) sets CDR1 to LNHNV and CDR2 to YYDKDF. The germline ends are 19 bases apart after V is trimmed by 0 bases and J by 6 bases. The CDR3 runs 17 residues from the cysteine to the phenylalanine. The entry retains the CDR3 DNA only, 51 bases that are in frame from base 1. The sequenced sample consisted of blood, either unsorted or a sorted T cell fraction (not recorded which). The V and J segments used are TRBV15 and TRBJ2-3; the D call is tentative, TRBD1 or TRBD2, as each matches 5 bases. This receptor was identified in a male donor with ankylosing spondylitis or in good health (not recorded which). The CDR3 is CATSRDFAGTKADTQYF. DNA sequence: TGTGCCACCAGCAGAGATTTCGCCGGGACGAAGGCCGATACGCAGTATTTT.